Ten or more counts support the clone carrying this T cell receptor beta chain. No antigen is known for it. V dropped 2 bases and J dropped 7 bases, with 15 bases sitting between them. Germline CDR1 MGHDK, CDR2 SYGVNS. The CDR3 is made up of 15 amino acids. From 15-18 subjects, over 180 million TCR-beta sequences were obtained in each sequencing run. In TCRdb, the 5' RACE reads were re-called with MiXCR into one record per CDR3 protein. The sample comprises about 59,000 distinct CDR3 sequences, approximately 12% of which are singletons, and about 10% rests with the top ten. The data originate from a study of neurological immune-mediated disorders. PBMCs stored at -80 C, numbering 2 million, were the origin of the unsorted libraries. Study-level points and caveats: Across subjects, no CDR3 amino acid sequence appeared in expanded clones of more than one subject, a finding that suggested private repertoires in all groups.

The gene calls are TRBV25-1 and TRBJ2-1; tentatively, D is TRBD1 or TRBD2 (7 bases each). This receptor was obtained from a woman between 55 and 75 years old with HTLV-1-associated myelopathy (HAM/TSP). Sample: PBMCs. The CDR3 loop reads CASSEAGTAGNEQFF. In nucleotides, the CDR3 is TGTGCCAGCAGTGAAGCCGGGACAGCGGGAAATGAGCAGTTCTTC.